The 23 T cell receptor beta chains below all came from one sample that was sequenced in a study of T cell clonality in common variable immunodeficiency. Libraries were prepared by immunoSEQ multiplex PCR; TCRdb keeps only in-frame clonotypes and omits some of them. Found here are around 57,000 clones, no singletons; the ten largest cover 5% to 7%. The material sequenced was peripheral blood mononuclear cells. The receptor source for this set is a person aged 18 to 70 in good health.

Many counts were recorded for this clone. Sequencing ends 3 residues short of the CDR3 end; the germline J gene provides the rest. The chain has TRBV28 and TRBJ1-1; D call uncertain. V was trimmed by 3 bases and J by 1 base, leaving 6 bases between them. Looked up from germline, CDR1 is MDHEN and CDR2 is SYDVKM. The length of the CDR3 is 13 residues. This CDR3 is CASSFLENTEAFF. CDR3 bases read: TGTGCCAGCAGTTTCCTAGAGAACACTGAA.

This clone was seen ten or more times. The observed sequence ends 3 residues before the CDR3 terminus, with the missing tail filled in from the germline J gene. This chain links TRBV19 with TRBJ1-5; TRBD1 is a possible D gene (5 bases). This CDR3 region has 17 residues. V gave up 4 bases and J gave up 0 bases, with 16 bases separating them. Germline CDR1 LNHDA, CDR2 SQIVND (reference sequence). The CDR3 sequence is CASSTASGGFSNQPQHF. CDR3 DNA (partial): TGTGCCAGTAGTACCGCATCGGGGGGATTTAGCAATCAGCCC.

This clone was seen at least ten times. The read falls 3 residues short of the CDR3 end, and the missing part is taken from the germline J gene. V is TRBV11-2 and J is TRBJ1-1; D is perhaps TRBD1 (5 bases). Germline V lookup: CDR1 SGHAT, CDR2 FQNNGV. Between the trimmed V and J ends, which lost 4 bases and 5 bases, there was a span of 8 bases. The CDR3 is 12 residues long. Partial CDR3 DNA: TGTGCCAGCAGCTCCCAGGGTACTGAA. This codes for CASSSQGTE. The full CDR3 protein is CASSSQGTEAFF. The full variable domain, completed using reference TRBV11-2 and TRBJ1-1, is EAGVAQSPRYKIIEKRQSVAFWCNPISGHATLYWYQQILGQGPKLLIQFQNNGVVDDSQLPKDRFSAERLKGVDSTLKIQPAKLEDSAVYLCASSSQGTEAFFGQGTRLTVV.

This clone was detected many times. The read falls 3 residues short of the CDR3 end, and the missing part is taken from the germline J gene. The chain carries TRBV6-2 or TRBV6-3 and TRBJ2-7; D unclear. Trimming stripped 2 bases from V and 2 bases from J, with 13 bases between. This CDR3 comprises 15 residues. The germline V gene has CDR1 MNHEY and CDR2 SVGEGT. The sequenced CDR3 bases are TGTGCCAGCAGTTACACTTACGACACGGCCTACGAG. Protein: CASSYTYDTAYE. The entire CDR3 reads CASSYTYDTAYEQYF.

By sample fraction, this clone is medium-sized. The sequenced fragment ends 3 residues before the CDR3 boundary, so the rest is inferred from the germline J gene. The rearrangement links TRBV9 to TRBJ2-2; 7 bases are shared with TRBD2. Per germline, CDR1 SGDLS and CDR2 YYNGEE. The CDR3 loop spans 14 amino acids. V shed 6 bases and J 7 bases; nucleotides not matched to a gene: 9. The DNA read from the CDR3 is TGTGCCAGCACCCAGCGGGAATACGGCGGGGAG. Its translation: CASTQREYGGE. The full-length CDR3 reads as CASTQREYGGELFF.

This clone was recorded many times. The read terminates 3 residues ahead of where the CDR3 ends, so the germline J gene completes it. The chain combines TRBV19 with TRBJ2-2, with TRBD2 as a possible D gene (5 bases). Germline CDR1 LNHDA, CDR2 SQIVND (reference sequence). The CDR3 consists of 14 residues. Trimming pared 9 bases from V and 1 base from J, leaving 12 bases between. This CDR3 reads CASRWTVNTGELFF. The sequenced CDR3 bases are TGTGCCAGCAGGTGGACTGTGAACACCGGGGAG.

A remark on this clone: The CDR3 end lies 3 residues beyond the end of the read and is filled in from the germline J gene. The chain joins TRBV19 to TRBJ2-7, with 10 positions matching TRBD2. The CDR3 runs to 15 residues. V shed 6 bases and J 4 bases; nucleotides not matched to a gene: 9. Germline V gene lookup returns CDR1 LNHDA and CDR2 SQIVND (reference sequence). The CDR3 DNA, read in part, is TGTGCCAGTAGCACCTCTAGCGGGAGAGGGTACGAG. Translation: CASSTSSGRGYE. The CDR3 in full is CASSTSSGRGYEQYF.

This clone occurred many times. The CDR3 end is not reached by the read, which stops 3 residues before it; the germline J gene fills it in. This chain connects TRBV11-3 to TRBJ2-2; TRBD1 is a possible D gene (6 bases). This CDR3 spans 15 amino acids. Trimming shortened V by 5 bases and J by 1 base, and 11 bases separated the two germline ends. Germline CDR1 SGHNT, CDR2 YENEEA. The DNA read from the CDR3 is TGTGCCAGCAGCCGAGGGGGACAGAACACCGGGGAG. Protein: CASSRGGQNTGE. The CDR3 in its entirety is CASSRGGQNTGELFF.

This clone was seen repeatedly, ten times or more. Sequencing ends 3 residues short of the CDR3 end; the germline J gene provides the rest. The chain combines TRBV7-2 with TRBJ1-3, with D unresolved. The V and J ends lost 0 bases and 0 bases respectively, with 6 bases between them. This CDR3 has 15 residues. The germline gives CDR1 SGHTA, CDR2 FQGNSA. The CDR3 DNA, read in part, is TGTGCCAGCAGCTTAGCCTTCAGCTCTGGAAACACC. It specifies CASSLAFSSGNT. The CDR3 in full is CASSLAFSSGNTIYF.

There are many counts of this clone. The CDR3 end lies 3 residues beyond the end of the read and is filled in from the germline J gene. The rearrangement uses TRBV19 and TRBJ1-5; weak D call: TRBD1 (6 bases). The V end was cut by 7 bases, the J end by 1 base, with 14 bases between. Germline V gene sequence: CDR1 LNHDA, CDR2 SQIVND (reference sequence). The CDR3 spans 15 residues. The sequenced CDR3 bases are TGTGCCAGTATTTTAGGGGGAAAAAGCAATCAGCCC. It yields the protein CASILGGKSNQP. The full CDR3 sequence reads CASILGGKSNQPQHF.

This clone was seen repeatedly, ten times or more. The CDR3 goes on 3 residues after the read ends, and that part is filled in from the germline J gene. The chain recombines TRBV2 with TRBJ1-5, with TRBD1 matching over 10 bases. Germline V CDR1 and CDR2: SNHLY, FYNNEI. After removal of 5 bases from V and 2 bases from J, the junction contained 6 bases not matched to a gene. This CDR3 has 16 amino acids. This chain's CDR3 is CASSPEGQGRNQPQHF. The part of the CDR3 DNA that was read is TGTGCCAGCAGTCCAGAGGGACAGGGGCGCAATCAGCCC.

Ten or more counts support this clone. With the read ending 3 residues before the CDR3 end, the germline J gene is used to fill in that end. V and J are TRBV29-1 and TRBJ1-3; no clear D gene. Germline V gene data show CDR1 as SQVTM and CDR2 as ANQGSEA. Trimming removed 7 bases from V and 0 bases from J, with 22 bases in between. The CDR3 runs 17 residues. CDR3 DNA, as far as it was read: TGCAGCGCTAGCTTTGTCGGGTCCCCTCTCTCTGGAAACACC. Amino acid sequence: CSASFVGSPLSGNT. The entire CDR3 reads CSASFVGSPLSGNTIYF.

This clone was found many times. The read ends 3 residues before the CDR3 terminus; that terminus is restored from the germline J gene. The chain joins TRBV7-9 to TRBJ1-1, with 7 bases lining up with TRBD1. There are 12 residues in the CDR3. The V and J ends lost 6 bases and 4 bases, in that order; junction bases with no gene match: 2. CDR1 SEHNR and CDR2 FQNEAQ come from the germline V gene (reference sequence). The CDR3: CASRGTVTEAFF. The sequenced CDR3 bases are TGTGCCAGCAGGGGGACAGTCACTGAA. Supplemented by reference TRBV7-9 and TRBJ1-1, the full variable domain reads DTGVSQNPRHKITKRGQNVTFRCDPISEHNRLYWYRQTLGQGPEFLTYFQNEAQLEKSRLLSDRFSAERPKGSFSTLEIQRTEQGDSAMYLCASRGTVTEAFFGQGTRLTVV.

In this sample, this clone turned up many times. The DNA ends 3 residues before the CDR3 does, and the rest of the CDR3 is filled in from the germline J gene. The chain uses TRBV18 and TRBJ1-1, with D tentatively TRBD1 (6 bases). The germline gives CDR1 KGHSH, CDR2 LQKENI. The CDR3 length is 15 residues. V was trimmed by 4 bases and J by 1 base, leaving 13 bases between them. The CDR3 spells CASSQEGVGNTEAFF. The covered CDR3 bases are TGTGCCAGCTCACAAGAGGGGGTCGGGAACACTGAA.

This clone has at least ten counts. Sequencing ends 3 residues short of the CDR3 end; the germline J gene provides the rest. The chain links TRBV18 to TRBJ1-5; TRBD1 might be the D (6 bases). This CDR3 has 16 residues. V was shortened by 5 bases and J by 0 bases, with 14 bases between the two germline ends. In germline, CDR1 is KGHSH, CDR2 LQKENI. The CDR3 sequence: CASSKGRDISNQPQHF. Partial CDR3 DNA: TGTGCCAGCTCAAAAGGGCGGGACATTAGCAATCAGCCC.

This clone was counted at least ten times. The read stops 3 residues short of the end of the CDR3; the missing end is completed from the germline J gene. V gene TRBV29-1 combines with J gene TRBJ2-3; no firm D call. The V gene's germline CDR1 is SQVTM and CDR2 ANQGSEA. The CDR3 extends over 12 amino acids. V was cut by 4 bases and J by 2 bases, with 7 bases left in between. This CDR3 reads CSVGAFTDTQYF. The DNA read from the CDR3 is TGCAGCGTTGGGGCCTTCACAGATACG.

There are many counts of this clone. The CDR3 end lies 3 residues beyond the end of the read and is filled in from the germline J gene. The rearrangement joins TRBV19 to TRBJ1-1; TRBD1 aligns across 7 bases. The CDR3 is made up of 14 amino acids. Germline V gene lookup returns CDR1 LNHDA and CDR2 SQIVND (reference sequence). J was trimmed by 4 bases and V by 5 bases; bases with no gene match: 7. The CDR3 loop is CASSRQGWSTEAFF. CDR3 bases read: TGTGCCAGTAGTCGACAGGGTTGGAGCACTGAA.

This clone was observed many times. The read halts 3 residues ahead of the CDR3 end, with the missing end drawn from the germline J gene. This chain uses TRBV20-1 with TRBJ2-2; D may be TRBD2 (6 bases). V was shortened by 5 bases and J by 2 bases, with 9 bases between the two germline ends. Germline loops: CDR1 DFQATT, CDR2 SNEGSKA (reference sequence). The CDR3 totals 13 residues. CDR3 DNA (partial): TGCAGTGCTGGGGGACTCAACACCGGGGAG. Its translation: CSAGGLNTGE. Given in full, the CDR3 is CSAGGLNTGELFF.

This clone was detected ten times or more. The read ends 3 residues shy of where the CDR3 ends; the end is completed using the germline J gene. This chain links TRBV20-1 with TRBJ2-7; 7 nucleotides match TRBD1. Per germline, CDR1 DFQATT and CDR2 SNEGSKA (reference sequence). The CDR3 is 12 amino acids. V was pared by 3 bases and J by 3 bases, with 2 bases of the junction left unmatched. The sequenced part of the CDR3 DNA is TGCAGTGCTAGCTCAGGGGGCTACGAG. It specifies CSASSGGYE. The entire CDR3 sequence reads CSASSGGYEQYF.

This clone was detected many times. Read coverage stops 3 residues before the CDR3 terminus; the germline J gene supplies the remainder. The chain is built from TRBV5-1 and TRBJ2-7, with 8 bases fitting TRBD2. Trimming removed 4 bases from V and 2 bases from J; junction bases left unmatched: 5. Germline V gene data show CDR1 as SGHRS and CDR2 as YFSETQ. The CDR3 spans 14 residues. The DNA read from the CDR3 is TGCGCCAGCAGCCAAGGACTAGCACCCTACGAG. The encoded protein is CASSQGLAPYE. The entire CDR3 protein is CASSQGLAPYEQYF.

This clone was recorded at least ten times. The read halts 3 residues ahead of the CDR3 end, with the missing end drawn from the germline J gene. The J gene is TRBJ2-3, the V gene TRBV6-2 or TRBV6-3; D gene uncertain. V was trimmed by 7 bases and J by 0 bases, leaving 11 bases between them. In germline, CDR1 is MNHEY, CDR2 SVGEGT. The CDR3 spans 14 residues. Incomplete CDR3 DNA: TGTGCCAGCACCCCCGGGTCCAGCACAGATACG. Translation gives CASTPGSSTDT. The full CDR3 protein is CASTPGSSTDTQYF.

This clone showed up many times. The DNA ends 3 residues before the CDR3 does, and the rest of the CDR3 is filled in from the germline J gene. The chain has TRBV2 and TRBJ2-1, with 7 positions matching TRBD1. Trimming removed 6 bases from V and 2 bases from J; junction bases left unmatched: 7. Germline V CDR1 and CDR2: SNHLY, FYNNEI. The CDR3 consists of 15 residues. The CDR3 region is CASRADRLPYNEQFF. The CDR3 bases that were read are TGTGCCAGCAGAGCGGACAGGCTACCCTACAATGAG. Full variable domain (rest looked up from reference TRBV2 and TRBJ2-1): EPEVTQTPSHQVTQMGQEVILRCVPISNHLYFYWYRQILGQKVEFLVSFYNNEISEKSEIFDDQFSVERPDGSNFTLKIRSTKLEDSAMYFCASRADRLPYNEQFFGPGTRLTVL.

This clone was counted ten times or more. The part of the CDR3 DNA that was read is TGTGCCAGTAGTCCCCGACAGGGAGTAGACTACGAG. It codes for CASSPRQGVDYE. The whole CDR3 sequence reads CASSPRQGVDYEQYF. The rearrangement uses TRBV19 and TRBJ2-7, with 7 bases fitting TRBD1. The sequence runs out 3 residues before the end of the CDR3; the remainder is reconstructed from the germline J gene. The germline V gene encodes CDR1 LNHDA and CDR2 SQIVND (reference sequence). J lost 3 bases, V lost 5 bases, and 10 bases had no gene match. The CDR3 covers 15 residues.